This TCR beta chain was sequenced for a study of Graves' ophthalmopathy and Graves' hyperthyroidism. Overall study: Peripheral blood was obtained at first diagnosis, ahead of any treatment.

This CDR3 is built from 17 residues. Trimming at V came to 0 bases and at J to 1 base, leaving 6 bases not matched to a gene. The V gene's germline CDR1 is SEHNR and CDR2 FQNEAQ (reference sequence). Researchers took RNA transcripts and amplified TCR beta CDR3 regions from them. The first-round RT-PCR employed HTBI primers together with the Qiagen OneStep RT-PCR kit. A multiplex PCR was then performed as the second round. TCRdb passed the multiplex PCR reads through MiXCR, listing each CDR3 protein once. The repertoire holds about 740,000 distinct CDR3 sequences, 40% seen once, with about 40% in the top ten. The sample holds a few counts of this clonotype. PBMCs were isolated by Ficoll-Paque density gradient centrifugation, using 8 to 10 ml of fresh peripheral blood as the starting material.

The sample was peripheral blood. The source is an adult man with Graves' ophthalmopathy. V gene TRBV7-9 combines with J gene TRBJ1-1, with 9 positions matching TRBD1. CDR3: CASSLAGQGLWNTEAFF. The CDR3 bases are TGTGCCAGCAGCTTAGCAGGACAGGGGCTTTGGAACACTGAAGCTTTCTTT.